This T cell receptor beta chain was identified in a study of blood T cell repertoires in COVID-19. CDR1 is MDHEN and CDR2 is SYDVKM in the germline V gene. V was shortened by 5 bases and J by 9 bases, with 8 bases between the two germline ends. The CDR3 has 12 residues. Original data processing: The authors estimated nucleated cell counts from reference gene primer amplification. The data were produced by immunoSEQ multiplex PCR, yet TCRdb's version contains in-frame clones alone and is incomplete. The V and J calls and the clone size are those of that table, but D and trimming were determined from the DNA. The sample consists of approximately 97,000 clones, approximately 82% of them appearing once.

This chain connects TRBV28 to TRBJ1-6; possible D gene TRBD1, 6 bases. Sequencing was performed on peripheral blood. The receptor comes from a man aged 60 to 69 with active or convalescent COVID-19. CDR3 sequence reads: CASSVDSSPLHF. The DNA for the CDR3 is TGTGCCAGCAGTGTGGACAGTTCACCCCTCCACTTT.